This T cell receptor beta chain was sequenced during a study of blood T cell repertoires in COVID-19. On the study more broadly: The United States, Italy and Spain were the sources of the acute and convalescent COVID-19 samples.

With 2 bases clipped from V and 6 bases from J, the junction kept 9 bases outside the gene matches. The CDR3 covers 15 residues. From germline, CDR1 is SGDLS and CDR2 YYNGEE. Sequenced by immunoSEQ multiplex PCR; TCRdb stores in-frame clones only, minus some. The profile shows about 220,000 clones, nearly 90% of them singletons. The specimen was PBMCs or T cells enriched from blood (not recorded which). The rearrangement links TRBV9 to TRBJ2-7; 9 nucleotides line up with TRBD1. The receptor was derived from a man aged 25 to 40 who had been exposed to COVID-19. The CDR3 coding sequence is TGTGCCAGCAGCGTGAACCCATCGACAGGGGGCGAGCAGTACTTC. It codes for CASSVNPSTGGEQYF. Using reference TRBV9 and TRBJ2-7 for the parts outside the CDR3, the full variable domain is DSGVTQTPKHLITATGQRVTLRCSPRSGDLSVYWYQQSLDQGLQFLIQYYNGEERAKGNILERFSAQQFPDLHSELNLSSLELGDSALYFCASSVNPSTGGEQYFGPGTRLTVT.